Listed below are T cell receptor beta chains from one sample, sequenced in a study of shared clonotypes between healthy human individuals. TCRdb's copy holds only in-frame clones and misses some; the assay was immunoSEQ multiplex PCR. The repertoire consists of under 600,000 clones, with about 96% occurring once and the leading ten covering around 0.06%. The sample consisted of naive CD4+ T cells sorted from blood. Every receptor here comes from a woman between 25 and 40 years old in good health. Each CDR3 is given without its conserved first and last residue.

j_call v_call cdr3_aa
TRBJ2-7 TRBV28 ASNSGRGPYEQY
TRBJ1-1 TRBV5-5 ASSLARPGFYTEAF
TRBJ1-3 TRBV29-1 SVEDYRSSGNTIY
TRBJ2-2 TRBV4-1 ASSQPSGRMDTGELF
TRBJ1-2 TRBV4-1 ASSQGKGAGFYGYT
TRBJ1-6 TRBV2 ASTADRGRSPLH
TRBJ1-4 TRBV2 ASKGRQENEKLF
TRBJ1-2 TRBV28 ASSLLQGVGYT
TRBJ1-5 TRBV10-2 ASSESRGTQPQH
TRBJ2-7 TRBV6-1 ASRATGTRYEQY
TRBJ1-1 TRBV7-9 ASSLRGLSPT
TRBJ2-7 TRBV6-5 ASSYEGLAGPYEQY
TRBJ2-1 TRBV4-1 ASSQGLAGGPLNEQF
TRBJ2-2 TRBV5-1 ASSLLVAGELF
TRBJ2-4 TRBV19 ASSPGLAGKNIQY
TRBJ2-3 TRBV12-5 ASGLVGSGELPDQNTQY
TRBJ2-7 TRBV5-1 ASSFGGNYEQY
TRBJ2-3 TRBV7-2 ASSWGVGRLSDTQY
TRBJ1-4 TRBV28 ASTLGGINEKLF
TRBJ1-5 TRBV5-8 ASSLADQPQH
TRBJ1-2 TRBV19 ASSIIQANGYT
TRBJ2-5 TRBV18 ASSFKDEGETQY
TRBJ1-1 TRBV19 ASSIQGGNTEAF
TRBJ2-5 TRBV7-8 ASSLTETQY
TRBJ2-3 TRBV4-1 ASSQERAAGVSTDTQY